The 14 T cell receptor beta chains below were found in one sample sequenced in a study of T cell responses to AZD1222 COVID-19 vaccine. The repertoire was sequenced with immunoSEQ multiplex PCR; TCRdb's copy has only in-frame clones and lacks some. Here the sample spans approximately 150,000 clones, about 89% being singletons. Sequenced here: peripheral blood, sampled 28 days after the second AZD1222 dose. The receptors shown here come from an adult who received the AZD1222 COVID-19 vaccine.

For the CDR3, the DNA is TGTGCCAGCAGGCGGGGGGGAGACAAAGAGACCCAGTACTTC. It is translated as CASRRGGDKETQYF. V usage is TRBV2 and J usage is TRBJ2-5; 9 nucleotides align to TRBD2. The J segment lost 3 bases and the V segment lost 6 bases, leaving 5 bases of the junction unmatched. Looked up from germline, CDR1 is SNHLY and CDR2 is FYNNEI. The length of the CDR3 is 14 residues.

The chain couples TRBV5-4 to TRBJ1-1, with D possibly being TRBD1 (5 bases). Trimming removed 3 bases at V and 8 bases at J, with 14 bases between. Germline V gives CDR1 SGHNT, CDR2 YYREEE (reference sequence). This CDR3 is built from 13 residues. The CDR3 reads CASSSLDTREAFF. The CDR3 DNA sequence: TGTGCCAGCAGCTCCTTGGACACCCGCGAAGCTTTCTTT.

The rearrangement joins TRBV20-1 to TRBJ1-5; TRBD1 matches 7 bases. Germline CDR1 and CDR2: DFQATT and SNEGSKA (reference sequence). The CDR3 spans 13 residues. After removal of 3 bases from V and 4 bases from J, the junction contained 3 bases not matched to a gene. CDR3 nucleotides: TGCAGTGCTAGTAGGGGGCCAAATCAGCCCCAGCATTTT. As protein: CSASRGPNQPQHF.

The V and J genes are TRBV27 and TRBJ2-1; the match to TRBD2 covers 9 bases. V lost 9 bases and J lost 6; bases outside the gene matches: 9. Germline CDR1 and CDR2: MNHEY and SMNVEV (reference sequence). The CDR3 spans 14 residues. CDR3 in amino acids: CASSGSWESNEQFF. In DNA, the CDR3 is TGTGCCAGTAGCGGGAGTTGGGAATCCAATGAGCAGTTCTTC.

This chain links TRBV7-9 with TRBJ1-2, with 7 bases lining up with TRBD1. The V segment lost 5 bases and the J segment 0 bases; nucleotides outside the gene matches: 9. Germline CDR1 and CDR2: SEHNR and FQNEAQ (reference sequence). The CDR3 runs 16 residues. The chain's CDR3 is CASSPDRDSSNYGYTF. Here the CDR3 DNA reads TGTGCCAGCAGCCCCGATCGGGACAGTTCTAACTATGGCTACACCTTC.

J is TRBJ2-2 and V is TRBV5-1; perhaps TRBD2 as D (5 bases). Germline CDR1 reads SGHRS; CDR2 reads YFSETQ. Trimming took off 0 bases at V and 2 bases at J, with 8 bases between the two ends. The CDR3 has 15 residues. The CDR3 sequence is CASSLGAANTGELFF. The CDR3 DNA sequence: TGCGCCAGCAGCTTGGGAGCGGCAAACACCGGGGAGCTGTTTTTT.

The CDR3 DNA reads TGTGCCAGCAGCGTACAGGGGCATCAGCCCCAGCATTTT. This encodes CASSVQGHQPQHF. The chain has TRBV7-2 and TRBJ1-5, with TRBD1 matching 7 bases. J lost 5 bases, V lost 5 bases, and 3 bases had no gene match. CDR1 and CDR2 (germline): SGHTA, FQGNSA. The CDR3 consists of 13 residues.

V and J are TRBV21-1 and TRBJ1-5; the table's D call of TRBD1 was not tested on the DNA. TRBV21-1 is classified as a pseudogene. The CDR3 contains 15 residues. Here the CDR3 DNA reads TGTGCCAGCAGCCCAAAGATGACATCGGCTCAGCCCCAGCATTTT. This gives the protein CASSPKMTSAQPQHF.

The CDR3 nucleotides read TGTGCCAGCAGCCCGCTCGGCGGACGTTGGGATCAGCCCCAGCATTTT. Translated, it gives CASSPLGGRWDQPQHF. The gene calls are TRBV11-2 and TRBJ1-5; D is unresolved. CDR3 length: 16 amino acids. V lost 5 bases to trimming and J lost 5 bases, with 19 bases between them. Germline CDR1 and CDR2: SGHAT and FQNNGV.

This rearrangement joins TRBV28 to TRBJ1-1; 7 bases map to TRBD1. The CDR3 covers 16 residues. The V segment lost 5 bases and the J segment 0 bases; nucleotides outside the gene matches: 9. Germline V gives CDR1 MDHEN, CDR2 SYDVKM. Here the CDR3 reads CASSEISGGMNTEAFF. DNA for the CDR3: TGTGCCAGCAGTGAGATATCAGGGGGGATGAACACTGAAGCTTTCTTT.

The V gene is TRBV10-3, the J gene TRBJ2-5; 7 nucleotides align to TRBD2. The junction had 8 bases not matched to a gene; V was cut back by 8 bases and J by 2 bases. The germline V gene encodes CDR1 ENHRY and CDR2 SYGVKD. The length of the CDR3 is 14 residues. This chain's CDR3 is CAIGPSGEQETQYF. DNA for the CDR3: TGTGCCATCGGCCCCAGCGGGGAACAAGAGACCCAGTACTTC.

The V and J genes are TRBV6-5 and TRBJ2-1; 12 bases match TRBD2. The germline V gene has CDR1 MNHEY and CDR2 SVGAGI. The CDR3 has 14 residues. After removal of 10 bases from V and 5 bases from J, the junction contained 6 bases not matched to a gene. The CDR3 DNA is TGTGCCACAAAAACTAGCGGGGGGAACAATGAGCAGTTCTTC. Translating it yields CATKTSGGNNEQFF.

The chain recombines TRBV7-9 with TRBJ2-1, with a weak D call TRBD2 (6 bases). Per the germline V gene, CDR1 is SEHNR and CDR2 is FQNEAQ (reference sequence). CDR3 size: 16 residues. V lost 4 bases to trimming and J lost 4 bases, with 17 bases between them. Here the CDR3 DNA reads TGTGCCAGCAGCTCACGTTCTAGCGCCGATTACAATGAGCAGTTCTTC. Its translation is CASSSRSSADYNEQFF.

This clone appeared once. The CDR3 here is CASTKLAGYNEQFF. The CDR3 DNA is TGTGCCAGCACAAAACTAGCGGGGTACAATGAGCAGTTCTTC. The chain recombines TRBV2 with TRBJ2-1, with 10 bases aligning to TRBD2. The CDR3 has 14 amino acids. V was pared by 7 bases and J by 4 bases, with 4 bases of the junction left unmatched. Germline V gene data show CDR1 as SNHLY and CDR2 as FYNNEI.